Listed below are T cell receptor beta chains from one sample, sequenced in a study of shared clonotypes between healthy human individuals. Clones were sequenced by immunoSEQ multiplex PCR, and TCRdb holds only the in-frame ones, with some missing. The repertoire holds about 460,000 clones, around 77% seen once, with more than 10% in the top ten. Material: PBMCs. These TCRs come from a woman aged 40-49 years in good health. Some clones in this sample may be carry-over from other donors' samples. The CDR3 runs from the conserved cysteine through the conserved F or W. A D gene is named only where the DNA matches it firmly. Not all rows give a size; the values are once, few, many and, for expanded clones, a class.

d_call clone_size j_call v_call cdr3_aa cdr3_nt
- once TRBJ2-7 TRBV19 CASKAGNSYEQYF TGTGCCAGTAAGGCAGGGAACTCCTACGAGCAGTACTTC
TRBD2 - TRBJ2-1 TRBV28 CASRPPGLAGAYNEQFF TGTGCCAGCAGACCACCGGGACTAGCGGGAGCCTACAATGAGCAGTTCTTC
- - TRBJ2-7 TRBV6-1 CASRGGISYEQYF TGTGCCAGCAGAGGCGGGATTTCCTACGAGCAGTACTTC
TRBD2 many TRBJ2-5 TRBV10-3 CATGTSGQETQYF TGTGCCACCGGGACTAGCGGACAAGAGACCCAGTACTTC
TRBD1 - TRBJ1-3 TRBV12-5 CASGLHTGGYSGNTIYF TGTGCTAGTGGCTTGCATACAGGGGGTTACTCTGGAAACACCATATATTTT
TRBD2 - TRBJ2-2 TRBV7-8 CASSLVGLAGSGTGELFF TGTGCCAGCAGCTTGGTAGGACTAGCGGGATCGGGCACCGGGGAGCTGTTTTTT
TRBD1 few TRBJ2-3 TRBV7-2 CASSLTGVVRADTQYF TGTGCCAGCAGCCTGACAGGGGTGGTCCGGGCAGATACGCAGTATTTT
TRBD1 - TRBJ1-2 TRBV19 CASSAGQGEYGYTF TGTGCCAGTAGCGCGGGACAGGGAGAGTATGGCTACACCTTC
TRBD1 - TRBJ1-3 TRBV28 CASSFRGLGNTIYF TGTGCCAGCAGTTTTAGGGGGCTAGGAAACACCATATATTTT
- many TRBJ2-5 TRBV28 CASSLNPQTQYF TGTGCCAGCAGTTTAAACCCGCAGACCCAGTACTTC
TRBD2 once TRBJ2-5 TRBV6-5 CASSYSATSGIETQYF TGTGCCAGCAGTTACTCAGCGACTAGCGGGATTGAGACCCAGTACTTC
TRBD2 - TRBJ2-3 TRBV5-1 CASSLGLAGVDTQYF TGCGCCAGCAGCTTGGGACTAGCGGGAGTCGATACGCAGTATTTT
TRBD1 few TRBJ1-1 TRBV27 CASGPGTGGTEAFF TGTGCCAGCGGCCCCGGGACAGGGGGCACTGAAGCTTTCTTT
- - TRBJ1-4 TRBV18 CASSPEGGNEKLFF TGTGCCAGCTCACCTGAGGGGGGGAATGAAAAACTGTTTTTT
- - TRBJ2-7 TRBV28 CASSFLPPSYEQYF TGTGCCAGCAGTTTCCTCCCACCATCCTACGAGCAGTACTTC
- - TRBJ2-6 TRBV5-1 CASTLLAASGANVLTF TGCGCCAGCACCCTGCTTGCTGCCTCTGGGGCCAACGTCCTGACTTTC
- - TRBJ2-3 TRBV7-2 CASSLELPDTQYF TGTGCCAGCAGCTTAGAACTCCCAGATACGCAGTATTTT
TRBD1 few TRBJ2-2 TRBV30 CACGDRGHRELFF TGTGCCTGCGGGGACAGGGGGCACCGGGAGCTGTTTTTT
TRBD1 - TRBJ1-5 TRBV7-9 CASSFGQGGSNQPQHF TGTGCCAGCAGCTTTGGTCAGGGGGGTAGCAATCAGCCCCAGCATTTT
- - TRBJ2-7 TRBV5-5 CASSLWHRGGYEQYF TGTGCCAGCAGCTTGTGGCACAGGGGGGGGTACGAGCAGTACTTC
- - TRBJ2-2 TRBV19 CASSIVAANTGELFF TGTGCCAGTAGTATAGTAGCGGCGAACACCGGGGAGCTGTTTTTT
- - TRBJ2-3 TRBV4-2 CASSQVASRSTDTQYF TGTGCCAGCAGCCAAGTTGCAAGCAGGAGCACAGATACGCAGTATTTT
- - TRBJ2-1 TRBV5-1 CASSLIWAENNEQFF TGCGCCAGCAGCTTGATCTGGGCTGAAAACAATGAGCAGTTCTTC
TRBD2 - TRBJ2-7 TRBV28 CASSPLAGTEQYF TGTGCCAGCAGCCCCCTAGCGGGGACCGAGCAGTACTTC
TRBD1 - TRBJ1-2 TRBV18 CASSPDRGANYGYTF TGTGCCAGCTCACCCGACAGGGGAGCTAACTATGGCTACACCTTC
- - TRBJ2-7 TRBV9 CASSVGGADSYEQYF TGTGCCAGCAGCGTAGGCGGGGCAGACTCCTACGAGCAGTACTTC